This paragraph covers one TCR beta chain sequence. The antigen it recognizes is unknown. No much larger clonotype is one base removed from it; base qualities were not supplied. Only healthy Caucasian donors were included. The twin cohort comprised three pairs of female monozygotic twins, all aged roughly 18 to 30 years. The RNA used for TCR libraries was isolated from peripheral blood mononuclear cells. This sample is part of a study of identical twins (TCRdb year 2016). For context, the study as a whole: To test whether fetal clonotypes persist, the study used deep sequencing on TCR alpha and beta repertoires from monozygotic twins, unrelated adults of various ages, and cord blood. To rule out contamination, the twin experiments were replicated at different times with different library preparation protocols.

Findings and caveats that apply to the study as a whole: Excess twin sharing in beta out-of-frame sequences was weaker because fewer shared sequences lowered the signal-to-noise ratio. Abundant cord blood beta clonotypes carried fewer insertions; young adult naive repertoires showed a weaker similar trend, while memory repertoires showed none. Compared with coincidental sharing between unrelated individuals, an excess of low generation-probability sequences was observed among out-of-frame TCR alpha sequences shared between twins. Zero-insertion analyses could be partly confounded by invariant T cells such as MAIT and iNKT, although diverse VJ usage argued against such confounding for most clonotypes. Recombination models systematically underestimated out-of-frame TCR alpha sharing in monozygotic twins but agreed with sharing between unrelated individuals. Because the same donors could not be followed over many years, the conclusions relied on cross-sectional statistical analysis.

Libraries were made using 5' RACE. The data were produced on an Illumina HiSeq 2000. A universal primer binding site was added through template switching, and the final cDNA carried a unique molecular identifier so that TCR cDNA molecules could be counted accurately. Specific primers in the conserved constant-segment region were used to synthesize first-strand cDNA for TCR alpha and beta chains. To control for contamination, each cDNA library was double barcoded with a SMART-Mk sample barcode plus Illumina barcodes. TruSeq adapter sequences and Illumina sample barcodes were added in two successive PCR steps. Sequencing of the TCR alpha and beta cDNA libraries was done on the Illumina HiSeq platform using custom primers. The original methods were these. Raw reads were processed with MiGEC to extract unique molecular identifiers, and MiXCR was used to determine CDR3 positions. Recombination models were inferred per individual with the repgenHMM and IGoR tools using an EM algorithm. Shared clonotypes were analyzed with the tcR package in R, and sharing was normalized by the product of cloneset sizes. To study raw recombination without the effects of thymic and clonal selection, out-of-frame nonproductive sequences were analyzed. TCRdb took the public reads, trimmed them with fastp at Q25, ran MiXCR for clone calling and kept in-frame beta chains. Identical CDR3 proteins give one entry, which carries the most common genes and DNA. The V and J calls reflect TCRdb's pipeline rather than the authors' work. The sample table records some 900,000 distinct CDR3 sequences; roughly an eighth of these occur just once. The ten top clones hold 1.5% to 2% of the sample.

V was cut back by 4 bases and J by 6 bases, leaving a gap of 16 bases between them. The CDR3 contains 13 residues, cysteine and phenylalanine counted. Only CDR3 DNA is held: 39 bases, read in frame from base 1. The germline V gene supplies CDR1 SQVTM and CDR2 ANQGSEA. These data were likewise used in another study, on yellow fever vaccine responses in identical twins. The second study reports: According to the authors, the vaccine-induced T cell response in identical twins seemed to be partly convergent and partly specific to each individual. In identical twins, the study followed T cell clones that responded to the vaccine with precision.

Sequencing was performed on PBMCs. This clonotype originated in a woman in her late teens or twenties in good health. The V and J segments used are TRBV29-1 and TRBJ2-7; TRBD2 is perhaps the D gene, given 5 matching bases. The sequence in DNA is TGCAGCGTTGGCAGGACTTCGACGGTCGAGCAGTACTTC. Translated, it reads CSVGRTSTVEQYF.